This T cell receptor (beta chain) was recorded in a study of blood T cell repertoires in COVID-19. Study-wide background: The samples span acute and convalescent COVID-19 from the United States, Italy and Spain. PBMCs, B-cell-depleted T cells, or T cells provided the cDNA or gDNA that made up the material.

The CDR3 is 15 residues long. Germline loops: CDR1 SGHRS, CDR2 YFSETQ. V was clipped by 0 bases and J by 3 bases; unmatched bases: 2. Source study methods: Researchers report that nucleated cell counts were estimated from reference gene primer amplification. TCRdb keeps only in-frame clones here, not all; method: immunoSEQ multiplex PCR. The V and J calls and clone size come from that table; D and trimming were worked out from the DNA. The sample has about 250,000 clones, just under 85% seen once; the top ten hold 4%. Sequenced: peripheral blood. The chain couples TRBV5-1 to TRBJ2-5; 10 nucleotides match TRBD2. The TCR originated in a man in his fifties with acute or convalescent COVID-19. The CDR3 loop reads CASSLVLAGEETQYF. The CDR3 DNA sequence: TGCGCCAGCAGCTTGGTGCTAGCGGGAGAAGAGACCCAGTACTTC.